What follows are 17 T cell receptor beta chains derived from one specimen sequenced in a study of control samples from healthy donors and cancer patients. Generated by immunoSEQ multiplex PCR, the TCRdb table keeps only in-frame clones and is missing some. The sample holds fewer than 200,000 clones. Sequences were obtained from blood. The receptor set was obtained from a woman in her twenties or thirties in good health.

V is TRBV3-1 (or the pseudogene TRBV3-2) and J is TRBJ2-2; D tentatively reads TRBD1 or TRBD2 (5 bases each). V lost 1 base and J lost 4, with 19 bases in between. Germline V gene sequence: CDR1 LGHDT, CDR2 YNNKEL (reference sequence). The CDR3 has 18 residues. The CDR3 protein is CASSQGLSRGVGTGELFF. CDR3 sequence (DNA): TGTGCCAGCAGCCAAGGGTTGTCTAGAGGGGTTGGCACCGGGGAGCTGTTTTTT.

CDR3 bases: TGTGCCAGCAGCTTAGAGAGGAATGAGCAGTTCTTC. Translation gives CASSLERNEQFF. The chain combines TRBV7-6 with TRBJ2-1; D gene uncertain. There are 12 residues in the CDR3. V lost 1 base, J lost 7 bases, and 5 bases lay in between. Germline V gene data show CDR1 as SGHVS and CDR2 as FNYEAQ.

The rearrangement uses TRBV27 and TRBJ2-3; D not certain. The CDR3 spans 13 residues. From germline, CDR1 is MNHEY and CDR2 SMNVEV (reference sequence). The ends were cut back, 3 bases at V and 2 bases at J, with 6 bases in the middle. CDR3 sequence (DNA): TGTGCCAGCAGTTTGGCCTCCACAGATACGCAGTATTTT. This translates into CASSLASTDTQYF.

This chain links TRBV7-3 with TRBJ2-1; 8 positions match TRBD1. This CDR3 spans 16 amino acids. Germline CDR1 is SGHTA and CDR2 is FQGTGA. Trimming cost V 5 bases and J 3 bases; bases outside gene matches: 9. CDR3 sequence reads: CASSAKGGQGYNEQFF. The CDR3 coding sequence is TGTGCCAGCAGCGCAAAGGGCGGACAGGGCTACAATGAGCAGTTCTTC.

The CDR3 loop is CASSQAGTAYGYTF. The CDR3, as DNA: TGTGCCAGCAGCCAAGCCGGGACTGCCTATGGCTACACCTTC. The chain couples TRBV3-1 (or the pseudogene TRBV3-2) to TRBJ1-2, with D tentatively TRBD1 (5 bases). Germline CDR1 LGHDT, CDR2 YNNKEL (reference sequence). Trimming shortened V by 1 base and J by 4 bases, and 10 bases separated the two germline ends. The CDR3 totals 14 residues.

The CDR3 loop is CAVSSGLAEYEQYF. In DNA form, the CDR3 reads TGTGCCGTCTCCTCGGGCCTAGCGGAGTACGAGCAGTACTTC. The V gene is TRBV10-3, the J gene TRBJ2-7, with TRBD2 matching 7 bases. CDR1 is ENHRY, CDR2 SYGVKD, per germline. The CDR3 extends over 14 amino acids. The J segment lost 4 bases and the V segment lost 11 bases, leaving 14 bases of the junction unmatched.

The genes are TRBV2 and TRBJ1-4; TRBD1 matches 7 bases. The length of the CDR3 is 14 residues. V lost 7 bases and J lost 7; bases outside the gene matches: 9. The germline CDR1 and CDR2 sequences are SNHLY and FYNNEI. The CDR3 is CASKGGAGGEKLFF. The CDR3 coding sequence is TGTGCCAGCAAAGGTGGGGCAGGGGGTGAAAAACTGTTTTTT.

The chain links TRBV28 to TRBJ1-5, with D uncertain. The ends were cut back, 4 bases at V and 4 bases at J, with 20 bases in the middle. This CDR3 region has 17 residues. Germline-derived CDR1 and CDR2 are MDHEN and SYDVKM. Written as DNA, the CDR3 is TGTGCCAGCAGTTCACCCCGGAGGGCGCGAGGGAATCAGCCCCAGCATTTT. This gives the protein CASSSPRRARGNQPQHF. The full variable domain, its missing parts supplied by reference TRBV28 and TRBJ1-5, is DVKVTQSSRYLVKRTGEKVFLECVQDMDHENMFWYRQDPGLGLRLIYFSYDVKMKEKGDIPEGYSVSREKKERFSLILESASTNQTSMYLCASSSPRRARGNQPQHFGDGTRLSIL.

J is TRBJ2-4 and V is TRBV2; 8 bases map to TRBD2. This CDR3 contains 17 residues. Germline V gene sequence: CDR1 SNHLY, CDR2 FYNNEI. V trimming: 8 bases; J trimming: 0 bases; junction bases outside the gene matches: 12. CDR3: CASSGGQLRVAKNIQYF. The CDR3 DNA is TGTGCCAGCTCGGGGGGGCAACTTCGGGTAGCCAAAAACATTCAGTACTTC.

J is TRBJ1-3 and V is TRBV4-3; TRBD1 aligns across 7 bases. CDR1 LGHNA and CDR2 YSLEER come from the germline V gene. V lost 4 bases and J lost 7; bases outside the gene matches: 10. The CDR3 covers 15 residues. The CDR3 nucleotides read TGCGCCAGCAGCCCTCAGGACAGGCTTGGGAACACCATATATTTT. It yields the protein CASSPQDRLGNTIYF.

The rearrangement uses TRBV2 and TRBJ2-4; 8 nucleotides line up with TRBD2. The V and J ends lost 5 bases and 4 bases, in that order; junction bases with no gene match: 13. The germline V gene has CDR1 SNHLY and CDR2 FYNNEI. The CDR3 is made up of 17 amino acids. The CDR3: CASSPLAGGGQKNIQYF. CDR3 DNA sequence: TGTGCCAGCAGTCCCCTCGCGGGGGGCGGGCAAAAAAACATTCAGTACTTC.

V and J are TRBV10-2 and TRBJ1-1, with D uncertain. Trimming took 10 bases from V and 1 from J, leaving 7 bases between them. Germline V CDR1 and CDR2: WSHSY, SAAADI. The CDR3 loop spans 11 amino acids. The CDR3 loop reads CAIASNTEAFF. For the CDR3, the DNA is TGCGCCATAGCCTCGAACACTGAAGCTTTCTTT.

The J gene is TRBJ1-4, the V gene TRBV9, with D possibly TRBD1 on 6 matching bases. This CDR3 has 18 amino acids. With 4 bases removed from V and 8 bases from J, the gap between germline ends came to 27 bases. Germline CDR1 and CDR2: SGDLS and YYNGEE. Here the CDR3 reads CASSPRGGRHINEEKLFF. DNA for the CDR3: TGTGCCAGCAGCCCGAGGGGGGGGAGACACATAAATGAAGAAAAACTGTTTTTT.

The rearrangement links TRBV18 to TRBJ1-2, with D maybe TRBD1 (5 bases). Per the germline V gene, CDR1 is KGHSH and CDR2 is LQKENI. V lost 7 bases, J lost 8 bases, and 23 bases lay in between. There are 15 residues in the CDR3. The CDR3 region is CASCLLRGPEGGYTF. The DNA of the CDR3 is TGTGCCAGCTGTCTCCTTCGAGGTCCCGAGGGGGGCTACACCTTC.

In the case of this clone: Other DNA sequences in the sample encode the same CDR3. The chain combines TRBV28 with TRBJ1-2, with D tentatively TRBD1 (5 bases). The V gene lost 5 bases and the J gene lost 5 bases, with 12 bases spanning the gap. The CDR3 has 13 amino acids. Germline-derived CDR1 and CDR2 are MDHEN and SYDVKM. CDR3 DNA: TGTGCCAGCAGTATCCCCGGGGCTTATGGCTACACCTTC. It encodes CASSIPGAYGYTF.

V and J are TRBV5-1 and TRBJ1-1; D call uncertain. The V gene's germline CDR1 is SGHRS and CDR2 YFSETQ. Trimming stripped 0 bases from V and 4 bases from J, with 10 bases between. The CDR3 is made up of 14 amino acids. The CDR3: CASSLGVMSTEAFF. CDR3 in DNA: TGCGCCAGCAGCTTGGGGGTCATGAGCACTGAAGCTTTCTTT.

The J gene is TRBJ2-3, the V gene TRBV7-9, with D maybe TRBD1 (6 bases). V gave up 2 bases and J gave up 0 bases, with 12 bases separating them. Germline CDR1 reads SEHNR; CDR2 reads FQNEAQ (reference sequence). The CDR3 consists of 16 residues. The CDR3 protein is CASSLNRDGSTDTQYF. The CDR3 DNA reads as TGTGCCAGCAGCTTAAACAGGGACGGGAGCACAGATACGCAGTATTTT.